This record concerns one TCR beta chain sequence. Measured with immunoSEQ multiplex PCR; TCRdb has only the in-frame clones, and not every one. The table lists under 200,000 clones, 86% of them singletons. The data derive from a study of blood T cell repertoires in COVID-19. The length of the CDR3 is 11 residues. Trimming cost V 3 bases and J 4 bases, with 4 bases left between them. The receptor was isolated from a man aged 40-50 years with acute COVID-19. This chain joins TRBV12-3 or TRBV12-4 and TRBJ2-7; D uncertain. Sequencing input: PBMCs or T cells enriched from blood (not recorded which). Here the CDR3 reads CASSFSYEQYF. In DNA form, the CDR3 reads TGTGCCAGCAGTTTCAGTTACGAGCAGTACTTC.